This T cell receptor (beta chain) derives from a study of blood T cells in healthy people across ages (dated by TCRdb to the mid-2010s). General notes on the study: In model experiments, roughly one uniquely barcoded TCR beta cDNA molecule per two T cells was captured by template switching. Four age groups were formed from the donors: young (average approximately 15 years), middle-aged (just under 40), aged (more than 55) and long-lived (approximately 80). Two additional independent replicas of 1 million unique cDNA reads from the same blood draw were analyzed for two donors (one aged 18 to 30 and one aged 80 or older). To track age-related changes in TCR beta repertoire diversity, the study relied on deep sequencing normalized with unique cDNA molecular identifiers. Beyond this particular receptor, the publication reports: The percentage of naive T cells measured by flow cytometry correlated strongly with observed TCR beta diversity. Because donor CMV infection status was unknown, age-related changes in expanded clonotypes were potentially confounded. Because profiling used bulk unsorted PBMCs, naive and antigen-experienced compartments could not be compared conclusively. Compared with the aged group, more naive CD4+ T cells, fewer expanded clones and increased TCR diversity were shown by the long-lived group, suggesting age selection. Estimates of total diversity from one million sequenced T cells were regarded as lower bounds and underestimates. Observed TCR beta diversity per million T cells fell roughly linearly with age, and a significant reduction was already apparent by age around 44.

A remark on this clonotype: There is no known antigen for this receptor. The sample holds no much larger clone one base away, and base qualities are not on file.

CDR1 SGHTA and CDR2 FQGNSA are derived from the germline V gene. After removal of 4 bases from V and 4 bases from J, the junction retains 4 bases not matched to a gene. The CDR3 starts with the cysteine, ends with the phenylalanine, and has 14 residues. Of all the DNA, just the CDR3 is kept, 42 bases in frame from base 1. The library was produced with 5' RACE. These reads were obtained on an Illumina HiSeq 2500. The second PCR ran for roughly 7 to 11 cycles and used a J-beta primer mix along with a sample-barcoded 5' primer. A template-switch 5' adaptor carrying 12 random nucleotides introduced a unique molecular identifier onto each TCR beta cDNA molecule. Each sample yielded at least 2.5 million CDR3-containing paired-end reads. All of the RNA was converted into first-strand cDNA using the Mint cDNA synthesis kit, with a TRBC-specific oligonucleotide serving as the primer. Following uracil-DNA glycosylase treatment, all cDNA underwent a first 18-cycle PCR with the universal primers M1SS and BC2_uni_R. The authors' analysis ran thus. Each sample was normalized by randomly selecting 1 million high-quality reads, each carrying a distinct molecular identifier. Instead of being binned into consensus sequences, reads with shared molecular identifiers were discarded. MiTCR, run with a Q25 quality threshold and the strictest error-elimination algorithm, handled CDR3 identification, clonotype clustering and error correction. A nonparametric unseen species model with Euler transformation was used to estimate lower-bound total TCR beta diversity. The raw public reads went through TCRdb reprocessing: fastp at Q25, MiXCR clone calling, in-frame beta chains kept. Merged by CDR3 protein, the rows form single entries marked with the most common genes and DNA. The V and J calls were not made by the authors but by TCRdb's processing. The sample data list approximately 900,000 distinct CDR3 sequences, and just under 30% of these were observed just once. Roughly 10% of the sample goes to the ten largest clones.

Donors were a few dozen systemically healthy Caucasian individuals from Russia aged roughly 6 to 100 years. Each donor gave roughly 9 milliliters of peripheral blood, drawn into EDTA-treated Vacutainer tubes. Ficoll-Paque density-gradient centrifugation was used to isolate PBMCs, with at least 6.5 million obtained per sample. Total RNA, at least 6 micrograms per sample, was extracted from PBMCs with Trizol reagent. The percentages of naive CD45RAhigh/CD27high T cells were determined by flow cytometry on a PBMC aliquot from every donor. The sample was also linked to a second study, of T cells of mothers and their children. The other study reports the following: Nine systemically healthy Caucasian individuals, comprising three mothers and their six children, were included as donors. cDNA synthesis consumed the entire amount of extracted RNA, loaded at around 1.4 ug RNA in each 15 ul reaction. Sample barcodes and 2-4 random nucleotides were added via the M1S primer in the second PCR. Over 9.5 million TCR beta CDR3 reads were obtained for each mother, and around 2.7 million reads were obtained for each child. TCR recombination output is similarly shaped by thymic selection in related and unrelated pairs, with a minor effect exerted by inherited differences. Normalized repertoire overlap was always found to be slightly, but never significantly, higher in related mother-child pairs than in unrelated mother-child pairs. No persistent microchimeric T cell clones were detected, at a sensitivity of approximately 110 clones per million clonotypes. To look for features that set related mother-child pairs apart from unrelated individuals, the researchers ran deep NGS to compare the TCR beta repertoires of mothers and children. On average, the children were about 12 +/- 4 years old, while the mothers were around 40 +/- 4 years old. Libraries were sequenced on Illumina HiSeq 2000 with 100+100 nt paired-end reads after adapter ligation with NEBNext reagents. To prevent cross-contamination, the mother and child libraries were prepared one month apart and sequenced in separate runs. Between roughly 450,000 and 2,000,000 distinct TCR beta clonotypes were identified per donor. Naive TCR beta clonotypes were estimated from low-frequency clonotypes matched to each donor's FACS-determined naive share, without sorting.

The rearrangement combines TRBV7-2 with TRBJ1-5; the central 7 bases match TRBD1. This TCR came from a woman aged 40 to 55 in good health. Sequences were obtained from blood. The DNA reads as follows: TGTGCCAGCAGCTACCGGGACAGAAATCAGCCCCAGCATTTT. Its translation reads: CASSYRDRNQPQHF.